Listed here is a single T cell receptor (beta chain). The data are from a study of blood T cell repertoires in COVID-19. Looking at the study overall: Nucleic acid was either cDNA or gDNA, and it came from T cells, B-cell-depleted T cells, or PBMCs.

Repertoires were generated with immunoSEQ multiplex PCR, while TCRdb's copy carries only in-frame clones and drops some. This table holds some 150,000 clones, approximately 86% found once. The V end lost 5 bases, the J end lost 7 bases, and 9 bases lay between the germline ends. This CDR3 is built from 10 residues. CDR1 is DFQATT, CDR2 SNEGSKA, per germline (reference sequence). The chain employs TRBV20-1 and TRBJ2-7, with D unresolved. Sequenced sample: peripheral blood. The clonotype was recovered from a woman aged 55-70 years with acute or convalescent COVID-19. The CDR3 here is CSASLREQYF. The DNA for the CDR3 is TGCAGTGCTTCCCTGAGGGAGCAGTACTTC.